The 22 T cell receptor beta chains below come from one sample, sequenced in a study of beta chain features in type 1 diabetes. Investigators reverse transcribed all isolated RNA, so they sequenced expressed TCRB transcripts. Some clones are missing from TCRdb's copy, which holds only in-frame ones; the method was immunoSEQ multiplex PCR. The data hold about 330,000 clones, with 9.5% to 11% observed a single time. Sequenced material: naive CD4+ T cells from blood. The receptor source for this set is a woman aged 25 to 39 in good health.

This clone was seen a handful of times. The genes are TRBV6-5 and TRBJ1-2; tentatively, D is TRBD1 (5 bases). CDR3 length: 15 residues. Trimming shortened V by 0 bases and J by 5 bases, and 13 bases separated the two germline ends. Germline lookup yields CDR1 MNHEY and CDR2 SVGAGI. CDR3 sequence: CASSYSSTGWYGYTF. The DNA of the CDR3 is TGTGCCAGCAGTTACTCAAGTACAGGCTGGTATGGCTACACCTTC.

This clone was found a few times. The chain links TRBV6-5 to TRBJ2-7; TRBD2 might be the D (6 bases). The CDR3 runs 14 residues. Germline V gene sequence: CDR1 MNHEY, CDR2 SVGAGI. Trimming left V 6 bases short and J 6 bases short, with 18 bases between. This chain's CDR3 is CASSFRAGRPEQYF. The CDR3 region has the DNA TGTGCCAGCAGCTTTCGGGCAGGGAGGCCCGAGCAGTACTTC.

The chain has TRBV7-8 and TRBJ1-5; D gene unclear. Germline V gene lookup returns CDR1 SGHVS and CDR2 FQNEAQ. The CDR3 is 14 residues long. V was clipped by 0 bases and J by 5 bases, with 8 bases between them. The CDR3 loop is CASSLAHEDQPQHF. In DNA form, the CDR3 reads TGTGCCAGCAGCTTAGCGCATGAGGATCAGCCCCAGCATTTT.

V is TRBV5-4 and J is TRBJ2-1; 7 bases match TRBD2. CDR3 length equals 15 residues. V was pared by 2 bases and J by 8 bases, with 10 bases of the junction left unmatched. Germline CDR1 SGHNT, CDR2 YYREEE (reference sequence). The CDR3 spells CASSFVPAGKYEQFF. The DNA of the CDR3 is TGTGCCAGCAGCTTTGTTCCAGCGGGAAAGTATGAGCAGTTCTTC.

This clone showed up just a few times. The chain employs TRBV7-6 and TRBJ2-7, with 13 bases fitting TRBD2. Trimming removed 1 base from V and 4 bases from J; junction bases left unmatched: 4. CDR1 and CDR2 (germline): SGHVS, FNYEAQ. This CDR3 contains 16 residues. The CDR3 loop reads CASSLGLAGGLYEQYF. For the CDR3, the DNA is TGTGCCAGCAGCTTAGGACTAGCGGGAGGCCTGTACGAGCAGTACTTC.

This chain links TRBV29-1 with TRBJ2-3, with D maybe TRBD2 (6 bases). This CDR3 is built from 15 residues. In germline, CDR1 is SQVTM, CDR2 ANQGSEA. Trimming shortened V by 3 bases and J by 0 bases, and 13 bases separated the two germline ends. CDR3 sequence (DNA): TGCAGCGTTGACCTCCGGGACTCTAGCACAGATACGCAGTATTTT. This codes for CSVDLRDSSTDTQYF.

The sample holds a few counts of this clone. DNA for the CDR3: TGTGCCAGCAGCGTAGCCCCGGGACAAACAAACACTGAAGCTTTCTTT. Its translation: CASSVAPGQTNTEAFF. This chain links TRBV9 with TRBJ1-1; the D gene is possibly TRBD1 (6 bases). Germline V lookup: CDR1 SGDLS, CDR2 YYNGEE. The CDR3 sequence is 16 residues long. Trimming removed 0 bases at V and 2 bases at J, with 14 bases between.

This clone was seen a handful of times. The gene calls are TRBV30 and TRBJ1-2; the D is unclear. Germline V CDR1 and CDR2: GTSNPN, SVGIG (reference sequence). The V end was cut by 0 bases, the J end by 6 bases, with 14 bases between. This CDR3 comprises 14 residues. CDR3: CAWSVLVRRDGYTF. The CDR3 coding sequence is TGTGCCTGGAGTGTATTAGTTCGGAGGGATGGCTACACCTTC.

This clone has more than one count but fewer than ten. The chain carries TRBV13 and TRBJ2-7; D not resolved. This CDR3 region has 14 residues. V shed 3 bases and J shed 0 bases, with 9 bases lying between them. Germline loops: CDR1 PRHDT, CDR2 FYEKMQ (reference sequence). The CDR3, as DNA: TGTGCCAGCAGCTTTCGACTTTCCTCCTACGAGCAGTACTTC. Its protein product is CASSFRLSSYEQYF.

This clone has a handful of counts. CDR3 residues: CASSTKGTGPYGYTF. The DNA of the CDR3 is TGTGCCAGCAGTACAAAGGGGACAGGTCCTTATGGCTACACCTTC. V gene TRBV6-5 combines with J gene TRBJ1-2; 8 nucleotides agree with TRBD1. The CDR3 is 15 amino acids. J gave up 5 bases and V 5 bases, and 10 bases lay outside the gene matches. The V gene's germline CDR1 is MNHEY and CDR2 SVGAGI.

This rearrangement joins TRBV11-3 to TRBJ2-1; 13 bases agree with TRBD2. Trimming at V came to 1 base and at J to 11 bases, leaving 5 bases not matched to a gene. From germline, CDR1 is SGHNT and CDR2 YENEEA. The CDR3 contains 15 residues. CDR3: CASSLGGLAGRQQFF. For the CDR3, the DNA is TGTGCCAGCAGCTTAGGGGGACTAGCGGGACGACAGCAGTTCTTC.

The chain has TRBV28 and TRBJ2-7, with 13 bases aligning to TRBD2. In germline, CDR1 is MDHEN, CDR2 SYDVKM. Unmatched junction bases numbered 3, after V lost 2 bases and J lost 5 bases. This CDR3 comprises 15 residues. For the CDR3, the DNA is TGTGCCAGCAGTTTAAGACTAGCGGGAGGCCACGAGCAGTACTTC. Protein sequence: CASSLRLAGGHEQYF.

The chain combines TRBV5-4 with TRBJ2-5; D perhaps matches TRBD1 (6 bases). The V gene's germline CDR1 is SGHNT and CDR2 YYREEE (reference sequence). The V gene lost 4 bases and the J gene lost 5 bases, with 12 bases spanning the gap. The CDR3 has 13 residues. The CDR3 loop is CASSVTGFETQYF. In nucleotides, the CDR3 is TGTGCCAGCAGCGTGACAGGCTTCGAGACCCAGTACTTC.

This chain connects TRBV29-1 to TRBJ1-4; 7 bases map to TRBD1. This CDR3 is built from 13 residues. The V gene end was trimmed by 6 bases and the J gene end by 8 bases; junction bases not matched to a gene: 9. Germline loops: CDR1 SQVTM, CDR2 ANQGSEA. The CDR3 sequence: CSVRKAGGEKLFF. The DNA of the CDR3 is TGCAGCGTGCGAAAGGCAGGGGGGGAAAAACTGTTTTTT.

This clone was observed a handful of times. CDR3 sequence (DNA): TGTGCCAGCAGCCCACTGGGGCAGTTCACAGATACGCAGTATTTT. This translates into CASSPLGQFTDTQYF. The chain couples TRBV9 to TRBJ2-3; TRBD1 might be the D (5 bases). V gave up 4 bases and J gave up 2 bases, with 14 bases separating them. The CDR3 runs to 15 residues. CDR1 SGDLS and CDR2 YYNGEE come from the germline V gene.

The rearrangement uses TRBV11-3 and TRBJ2-5, with 16 bases that match TRBD2. Unmatched junction bases numbered 8, after V lost 5 bases and J lost 5 bases. Germline CDR1 SGHNT, CDR2 YENEEA. This CDR3 is built from 17 residues. CDR3: CASSPHGTSGRGETQYF. The CDR3 DNA follows: TGTGCCAGCAGCCCCCATGGGACTAGCGGGAGGGGCGAGACCCAGTACTTC. The complete variable domain, with remaining parts taken from reference TRBV11-3 and TRBJ2-5, reads EAGVVQSPRYKIIEKKQPVAFWCNPISGHNTLYWYLQNLGQGPELLIRYENEEAVDDSQLPKDRFSAERLKGVDSTLKIQPAELGDSAVYLCASSPHGTSGRGETQYFGPGTRLLVL.

The chain couples TRBV20-1 to TRBJ2-1, with a possible D match to TRBD2 (5 bases). V was pared by 3 bases and J by 12 bases, with 12 bases between. Germline loops: CDR1 DFQATT, CDR2 SNEGSKA (reference sequence). CDR3 length: 11 amino acids. The DNA of the CDR3 is TGCAGTGCTAGTAGTGCTAGCAGGCAGTTCTTC. Amino acid sequence: CSASSASRQFF.

This clone showed up just a few times. V gene TRBV9 combines with J gene TRBJ2-4; 12 positions agree with TRBD2. V trimming: 3 bases; J trimming: 0 bases; junction bases outside the gene matches: 1. CDR3 length: 16 residues. Germline assignment: CDR1 SGDLS and CDR2 YYNGEE. This chain's CDR3 is CASSEGLAGAKNIQYF. DNA of the CDR3: TGTGCCAGCAGCGAGGGACTAGCGGGAGCCAAAAACATTCAGTACTTC.

The chain carries TRBV14 and TRBJ2-1; D is perhaps TRBD1 (5 bases). Trimming left V 0 bases short and J 13 bases short, with 19 bases between. The CDR3 extends over 15 amino acids. Germline V gene lookup returns CDR1 SGHDN and CDR2 FVKESK. CDR3 in DNA: TGTGCCAGCAGCCAAGATCAGGGTTGGAGCGTGAAACAGTTCTTC. Translation: CASSQDQGWSVKQFF.

J is TRBJ2-5 and V is TRBV7-2; a weak D match, TRBD2 (6 bases). CDR1 and CDR2 (germline): SGHTA, FQGNSA. The V and J ends lost 1 base and 4 bases respectively, with 10 bases between them. The CDR3 runs to 14 residues. The CDR3 DNA sequence: TGTGCCAGCAGCTTAGTGGAGGGAGGAGAGACCCAGTACTTC. Its protein is CASSLVEGGETQYF.

This clone was seen a few times. J is TRBJ1-2 and V is TRBV30, with D unresolved. Trimming left V 0 bases short and J 7 bases short, with 9 bases between. This CDR3 is 12 amino acids long. Germline values: CDR1 GTSNPN, CDR2 SVGIG (reference sequence). The CDR3 region is CAWSVVQAGYTF. CDR3 DNA: TGTGCCTGGAGTGTAGTCCAGGCTGGCTACACCTTC.

This clone occurred a few times. The chain links TRBV7-3 to TRBJ2-3; the D gene is possibly TRBD2 (5 bases). Germline CDR1 reads SGHTA; CDR2 reads FQGTGA. The CDR3 extends over 14 amino acids. V gave up 2 bases and J gave up 3 bases, with 9 bases separating them. The CDR3 reads CASSLRGGTDTQYF. The CDR3 DNA sequence: TGTGCCAGCAGCTTACGGGGTGGTACAGATACGCAGTATTTT.